The sequence of this T cell receptor beta chain was determined in a study of cytomegalovirus exposure and HLA in healthy donors. The J segment lost 2 bases and the V segment lost 1 base, leaving 1 base of the junction unmatched. CDR1 is SGHAT and CDR2 is FQNNGV in the germline V gene. CDR3 length: 15 residues. The PCR employed 60 Vbeta primers together with 13 Jbeta primers. TCRdb keeps only in-frame clones here, not all; method: immunoSEQ multiplex PCR. The sample yields approximately 70,000 clones, 65% to 75% seen once. Sequencing input: PBMCs. The chain is built from TRBV11-2 and TRBJ2-3; TRBD2 aligns across 9 bases. This receptor was obtained from a woman aged 60-75 years in good health and CMV-seropositive. The CDR3 DNA is TGTGCCAGCAGCTTAGGACTAGCGGACACAGATACGCAGTATTTT. Protein: CASSLGLADTDTQYF.